The 11 T cell receptor beta chains below come from one sample, sequenced in a study of T cell changes during pregnancy in multiple sclerosis. The protocol was immunoSEQ multiplex PCR, while the TCRdb copy is restricted to in-frame clones and leaves out a portion. Found here are over 65,000 clones, just over 90% of them singletons; the top ten hold roughly 2.5%. The specimen comprised peripheral blood, sampled in the first trimester of pregnancy. The receptors were gathered from a female donor with multiple sclerosis, enrolled in a pregnancy study.

V and J are TRBV30 and TRBJ2-1; 8 nucleotides align to TRBD1. The CDR3 has 15 residues. Per the germline V gene, CDR1 is GTSNPN and CDR2 is SVGIG (reference sequence). J lost 3 bases, V lost 3 bases, and 7 bases had no gene match. The CDR3 DNA sequence: TGTGCCTGGAGCGCCTTGGACAGGGACTACAATGAGCAGTTCTTC. This gives the protein CAWSALDRDYNEQFF.

V and J are TRBV9 and TRBJ1-1; D ambiguous. This CDR3 has 14 amino acids. The V end lost 0 bases, the J end lost 1 base, and 7 bases lay between the germline ends. Germline CDR1 is SGDLS and CDR2 is YYNGEE. The CDR3: CASSVEWANTEAFF. The CDR3 DNA reads TGTGCCAGCAGCGTAGAATGGGCGAACACTGAAGCTTTCTTT.

The CDR3 spells CASSRDWTNSPLHF. Written as DNA, the CDR3 is TGTGCCAGCAGCCGGGACTGGACCAATTCACCCCTCCACTTT. The genes are TRBV7-2 and TRBJ1-6; D possibly corresponds to TRBD1 (5 bases). Looked up from germline, CDR1 is SGHTA and CDR2 is FQGNSA. The CDR3 extends over 14 amino acids. The V and J ends lost 5 bases and 7 bases respectively, with 12 bases between them.

The V and J genes are TRBV10-2 and TRBJ2-4; 7 bases match TRBD2. Germline assignment: CDR1 WSHSY and CDR2 SAAADI. This CDR3 has 16 amino acids. V shed 2 bases, J shed 4 bases, and the junction held 8 bases outside the gene matches. The DNA of the CDR3 is TGCGCCAGCAGTGAGATGGGCTGGGGGGGAAAAAACATTCAGTACTTC. It codes for CASSEMGWGGKNIQYF.

The genes are TRBV28 and TRBJ1-2; 7 bases line up with TRBD1. Germline CDR1 is MDHEN and CDR2 is SYDVKM. This CDR3 is 13 amino acids long. V lost 2 bases, J lost 4 bases, and 1 base stayed unmatched. CDR3 nucleotides: TGTGCCAGCAGTTTACGGACAGGCTATGGCTACACCTTC. Translation: CASSLRTGYGYTF.

The rearrangement joins TRBV6-5 to TRBJ1-1; the match to TRBD1 covers 8 bases. V was clipped by 0 bases and J by 4 bases; unmatched bases: 4. The CDR3 consists of 15 residues. Germline-derived CDR1 and CDR2 are MNHEY and SVGAGI. The CDR3 loop is CASSYSTGVVTEAFF. The CDR3 DNA is TGTGCCAGCAGTTACTCGACAGGGGTGGTCACTGAAGCTTTCTTT.

The gene calls are TRBV4-3 and TRBJ1-2; no definite D call. This CDR3 has 15 amino acids. CDR1 LGHNA and CDR2 YSLEER come from the germline V gene. Trimming removed 0 bases from V and 8 bases from J, with 16 bases in between. This chain's CDR3 is CASSQELGGLGGYTF. The CDR3 DNA sequence: TGCGCCAGCAGCCAAGAACTCGGAGGGTTAGGGGGCTACACCTTC.

This sequence joins TRBV29-1 and TRBJ1-4, with 7 nucleotides matching TRBD1. Germline values: CDR1 SQVTM, CDR2 ANQGSEA. With V trimmed by 4 bases and J by 8 bases, 4 bases remained unmatched. The CDR3 is 12 residues long. The CDR3 spells CSVAGTDEKLFF. CDR3 sequence (DNA): TGCAGCGTTGCCGGGACAGACGAAAAACTGTTTTTT.

The rearrangement joins TRBV5-1 to TRBJ2-1; the D is unclear. V lost 8 bases and J lost 7, with 13 bases in between. Germline assignment: CDR1 SGHRS and CDR2 YFSETQ. There are 12 residues in the CDR3. This CDR3 is CASRVDPNEQFF. The CDR3 nucleotides read TGCGCCAGTCGGGTAGACCCAAATGAGCAGTTCTTC.

The rearrangement uses TRBV7-3 and TRBJ2-3; D perhaps matches TRBD2 (6 bases). CDR1 is SGHTA and CDR2 is FQGTGA in the germline V gene. V was trimmed by 6 bases and J by 0 bases, leaving 16 bases between them. This CDR3 is 16 amino acids long. The CDR3 coding sequence is TGTGCCAGCAGTCATATCGGAGGGGATAGCACAGATACGCAGTATTTT. This sequence encodes CASSHIGGDSTDTQYF.

The chain joins TRBV7-2 to TRBJ1-5; D possibly corresponds to TRBD1 (6 bases). The germline CDR1 and CDR2 sequences are SGHTA and FQGNSA. Trimming shortened V by 5 bases and J by 4 bases, and 12 bases separated the two germline ends. The CDR3 spans 14 residues. CDR3 DNA: TGTGCCAGCAGCACCGGACAGCCGAATCAGCCCCAGCATTTT. Translation: CASSTGQPNQPQHF.